The clone carrying this TCR beta chain was observed many times. The antigen remains undetermined. There are 13 residues in the CDR3. The V and J ends lost 6 bases and 0 bases respectively, with 8 bases between them. The sample originates from a study of T cells after yellow fever vaccination. Across the whole study: Libraries from low-cell-number fractions were prepared with the SMART-Seq v4 Ultra Low Input RNA kit.

General study findings and limits: Sorted repertoires could include abundant contaminating clonotypes from bulk cells. The appearance of a small share of clonotypes in both CD4 and CD8 compartments was observed.

UMIs were added to TCR cDNA along with a universal primer site when it was made by 5'RACE template switching. Each CDR3 protein is one row after TCRdb ran MiXCR on the 5' RACE reads. The repertoire holds 350,000 or so distinct CDR3 sequences, with roughly 8.4% as singletons. The TCR was taken from a man younger than 30 who received the YFV17D yellow fever vaccine. This chain links TRBV12-3 or TRBV12-4 with TRBJ1-1; a weak D match, TRBD1 (5 bases). Here the sequenced sample was PBMCs, taken about 49 days after the first yellow fever vaccination. The CDR3 loop is CASRGTVNTEAFF. The CDR3 DNA sequence: TGTGCCAGCAGGGGGACTGTGAACACTGAAGCTTTCTTT.